Given below is one T cell receptor beta chain in context. It lacks a known antigen. Nothing much larger sits one base from this clone, and base qualities are not available. The data originate from a study of T cells in tuberculosis (dated by TCRdb to 2017 to 2018). Notes on the research overall: To characterize T cells specific for the mycobacterial lipid antigen glucose monomycolate (GMM), the study used CD1B tetramers together with high-throughput TCR immunosequencing. With around 10 people per group, a South African clinical cohort compared IGRA-negative adolescents, IGRA-positive adolescents with latent tuberculosis, and adults with active tuberculosis.

The immunoSEQ multiplex PCR assay was used to generate TCR libraries, with TCR-beta and/or TCR-alpha/delta assays applied to each sample. The amplified TCR libraries were sequenced on the Illumina high-throughput platform. For the original study's pipeline: Clustering and dimensionality reduction relied on pairwise TCRdist distances among GMM-specific receptors from T cells that were either sorted ex vivo or expanded in vitro. Each clinical repertoire received a mean NN-distance score, defined as the average TCRdist to the nearest 10% of tetramer-positive reference sequences. GEM TCR motif frequency was calculated as the fraction of unique TCRs that matched known GEM sequences in V/J usage and CDR3 length. Active tuberculosis was classified by linear discriminant analysis with leave-one-out cross-validation, implemented in scikit-learn. In its TCRdb copy, this immuneACCESS table keeps in-frame sequences only and misses some clones. Where compared with another copy, unresolved V genes explain less than half of these, and the others have no known cause. V, J and clone size reflect that table, while D and trimming were determined from the DNA. This sample holds 20,000 to 25,000 clones; around 87% were observed only once. The ten largest clones take up about 15% of the sample.

The CDR3 has 13 amino acids, counting the end cysteine and phenylalanine. The retained sequence is limited to the CDR3, 39 bases, with the frame set at the first base. Relative to germline, V is missing 6 bases and J is missing 2 bases, with 3 bases of the junction outside any gene match. For CDR1 and CDR2, the germline V gene lists KGHSH and LQKENI. At study entry, adolescents were screened for latent tuberculosis infection by tuberculin skin test and QuantiFERON-TB GOLD In-Tube IGRA. Unsorted cryopreserved PBMC were immunosequenced, covering on average about 96,000 T cells per clinical donor. Eleven high schools in the Worcester region of the Western Cape, South Africa, served as enrollment sites for adolescents aged 12 to 18 years. Ten adolescents infected with M. tuberculosis and roughly 10 uninfected adolescents were chosen and matched for age and sex. PBMC from adolescents were isolated by density centrifugation from freshly drawn heparinized blood and then cryopreserved.

The investigation overall reported the following: An accuracy of around 88% (AUROC 0.90) was reached by a classifier using the diverse GMM-specific repertoire, compared with more than 65% accuracy when GEM motif frequencies were used. The smaller NN-distances in active tuberculosis patients were driven in part by shorter CDR3-alpha lengths, while the difference seen for TCR-beta was not statistically significant. Which clinical samples got chosen depended on the availability of cryopreserved specimens, and the active tuberculosis cases were adults, whereas the controls were adolescents. Compared with IGRA-negative controls, TCR-alpha repertoires from active tuberculosis had smaller mean NN-distances to GMM-specific TCRs, which suggests clonal expansion of these TCRs.

The material sequenced was PBMCs. This sequence originates from a donor aged 10-35 years with latent tuberculosis or without tuberculosis infection. Recombination joined TRBV18 with TRBJ2-5; TRBD1 aligns with 7 central bases. The nucleotides read TGTGCCAGCTCGGGACAGCTTCAAGAGACCCAGTACTTC. Translation gives CASSGQLQETQYF.